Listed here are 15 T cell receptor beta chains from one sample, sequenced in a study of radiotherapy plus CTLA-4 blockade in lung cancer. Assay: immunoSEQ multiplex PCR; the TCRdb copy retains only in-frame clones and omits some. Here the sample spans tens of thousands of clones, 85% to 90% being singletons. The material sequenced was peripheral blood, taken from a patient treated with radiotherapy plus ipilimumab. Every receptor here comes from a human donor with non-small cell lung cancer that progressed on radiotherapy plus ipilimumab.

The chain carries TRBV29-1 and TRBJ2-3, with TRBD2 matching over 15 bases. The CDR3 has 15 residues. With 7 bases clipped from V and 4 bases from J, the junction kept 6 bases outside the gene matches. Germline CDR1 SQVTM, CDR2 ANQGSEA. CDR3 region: CSARTSGGAADTQYF. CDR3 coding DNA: TGCAGCGCCAGGACTAGCGGGGGGGCCGCAGATACGCAGTATTTT.

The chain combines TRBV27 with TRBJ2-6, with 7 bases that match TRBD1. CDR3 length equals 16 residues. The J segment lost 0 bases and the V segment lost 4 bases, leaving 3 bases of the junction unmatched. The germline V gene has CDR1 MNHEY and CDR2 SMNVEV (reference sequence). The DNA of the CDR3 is TGTGCCAGCAGTTCCGGGGACAGCTCTGGGGCCAACGTCCTGACTTTC. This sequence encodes CASSSGDSSGANVLTF.

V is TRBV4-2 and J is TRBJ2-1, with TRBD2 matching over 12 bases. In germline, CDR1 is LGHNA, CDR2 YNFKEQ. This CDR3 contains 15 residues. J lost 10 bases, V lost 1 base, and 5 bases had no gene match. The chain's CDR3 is CASSQAGTSGQEQFF. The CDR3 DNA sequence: TGTGCCAGCAGCCAAGCCGGGACTAGCGGGCAGGAGCAGTTCTTC.

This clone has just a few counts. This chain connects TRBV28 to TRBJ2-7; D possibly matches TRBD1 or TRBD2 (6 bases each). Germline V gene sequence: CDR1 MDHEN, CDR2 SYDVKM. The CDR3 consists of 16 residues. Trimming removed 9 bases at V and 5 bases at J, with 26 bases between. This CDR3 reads CASPFPGEGDSHEQYF. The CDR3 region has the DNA TGTGCCAGTCCGTTTCCGGGAGAGGGGGATAGCCACGAGCAGTACTTC.

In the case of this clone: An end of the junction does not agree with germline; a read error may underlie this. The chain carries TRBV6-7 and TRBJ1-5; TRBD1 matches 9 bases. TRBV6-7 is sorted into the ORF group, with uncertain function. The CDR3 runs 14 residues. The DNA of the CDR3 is TGTGCCTGCAGGGGGACAGGGAGCAATCAGCCCCAGCATTTT. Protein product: CACRGTGSNQPQHF.

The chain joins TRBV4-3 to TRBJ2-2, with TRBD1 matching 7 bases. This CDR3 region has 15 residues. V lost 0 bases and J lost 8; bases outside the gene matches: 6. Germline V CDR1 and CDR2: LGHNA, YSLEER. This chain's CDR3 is CASSQDPTGAGELFF. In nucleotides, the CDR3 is TGCGCCAGCAGCCAAGACCCCACAGGGGCAGGGGAGCTGTTTTTT.

CDR3 bases: TGTGCCAGCAGTTTATTGGGCAGCCCCTACGAGCAGTACTTC. Amino acids: CASSLLGSPYEQYF. The chain recombines TRBV27 with TRBJ2-5, with D uncertain. With the DNA end fitting TRBJ2-7 better, the J assignment may be wrong. CDR3 size: 14 residues. Germline values: CDR1 MNHEY, CDR2 SMNVEV (reference sequence).

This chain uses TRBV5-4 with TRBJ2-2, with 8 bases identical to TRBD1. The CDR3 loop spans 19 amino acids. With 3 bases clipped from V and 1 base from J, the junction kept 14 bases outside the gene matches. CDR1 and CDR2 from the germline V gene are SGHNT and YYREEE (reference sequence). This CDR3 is CASSYPGQVSGKNTGELFF. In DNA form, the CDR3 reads TGTGCCAGCAGCTACCCGGGACAGGTGTCGGGCAAGAACACCGGGGAGCTGTTTTTT.

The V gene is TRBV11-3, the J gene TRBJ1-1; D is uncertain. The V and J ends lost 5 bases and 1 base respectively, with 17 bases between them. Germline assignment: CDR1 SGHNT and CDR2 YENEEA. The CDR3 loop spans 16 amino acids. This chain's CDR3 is CASSPRVGGSNTEAFF. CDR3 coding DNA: TGTGCCAGCAGCCCCCGGGTGGGAGGATCGAACACTGAAGCTTTCTTT.

CDR3 amino acids: CASSEAGTDTQYF. In DNA, the CDR3 is TGTGCCAGCAGTGAGGCAGGGACGGATACGCAGTATTTT. The chain employs TRBV25-1 and TRBJ2-3; either TRBD1 or TRBD2 may supply D (5 bases each). Germline V gene sequence: CDR1 MGHDK, CDR2 SYGVNS. The CDR3 length is 13 residues. Trimming removed 3 bases from V and 6 bases from J, with 10 bases in between.

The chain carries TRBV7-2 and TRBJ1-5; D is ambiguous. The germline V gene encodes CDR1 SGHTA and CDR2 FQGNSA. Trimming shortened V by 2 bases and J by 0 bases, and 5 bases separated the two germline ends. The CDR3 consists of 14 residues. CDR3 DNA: TGTGCCAGCAGCTTATACGGTAGCAATCAGCCCCAGCATTTT. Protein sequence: CASSLYGSNQPQHF.

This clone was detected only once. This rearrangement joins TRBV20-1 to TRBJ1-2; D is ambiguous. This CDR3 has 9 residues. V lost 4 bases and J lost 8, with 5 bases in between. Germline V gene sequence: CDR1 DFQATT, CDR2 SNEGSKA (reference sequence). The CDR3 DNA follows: TGCAGTGCTATTGGAGGCTACACCTTC. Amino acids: CSAIGGYTF.

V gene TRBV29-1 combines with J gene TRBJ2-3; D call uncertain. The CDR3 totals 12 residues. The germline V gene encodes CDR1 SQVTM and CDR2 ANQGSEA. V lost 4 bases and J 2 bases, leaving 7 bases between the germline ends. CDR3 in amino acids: CSVVYATDTQYF. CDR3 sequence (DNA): TGCAGCGTTGTGTACGCCACAGATACGCAGTATTTT.

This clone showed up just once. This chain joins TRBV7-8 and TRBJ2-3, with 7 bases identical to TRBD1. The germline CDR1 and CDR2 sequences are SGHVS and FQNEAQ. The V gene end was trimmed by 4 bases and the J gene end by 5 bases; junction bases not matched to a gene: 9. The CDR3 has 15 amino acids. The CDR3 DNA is TGTGCCAGCAGCTCCACAGGGGCCCGAGGAGATACGCAGTATTTT. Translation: CASSSTGARGDTQYF.

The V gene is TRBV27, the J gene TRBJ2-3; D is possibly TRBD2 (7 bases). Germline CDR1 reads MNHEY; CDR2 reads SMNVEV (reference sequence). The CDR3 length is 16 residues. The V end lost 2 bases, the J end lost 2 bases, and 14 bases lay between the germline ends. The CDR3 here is CASSLNGGLNTDTQYF. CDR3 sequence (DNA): TGTGCCAGCAGTTTAAACGGGGGGCTAAACACAGATACGCAGTATTTT.